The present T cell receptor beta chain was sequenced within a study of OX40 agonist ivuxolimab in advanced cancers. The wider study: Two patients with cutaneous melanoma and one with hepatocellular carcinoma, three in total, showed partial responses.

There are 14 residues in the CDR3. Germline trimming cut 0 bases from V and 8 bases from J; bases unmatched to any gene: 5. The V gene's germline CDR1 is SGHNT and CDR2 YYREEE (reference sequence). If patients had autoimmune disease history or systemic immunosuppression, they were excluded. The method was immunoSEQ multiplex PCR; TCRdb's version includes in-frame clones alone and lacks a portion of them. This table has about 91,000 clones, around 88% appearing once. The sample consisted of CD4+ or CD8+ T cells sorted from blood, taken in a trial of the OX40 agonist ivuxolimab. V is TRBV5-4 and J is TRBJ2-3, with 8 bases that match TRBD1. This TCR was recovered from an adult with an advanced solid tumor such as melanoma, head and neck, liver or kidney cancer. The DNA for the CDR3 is TGTGCCAGCAGCTTGGGGGACAGGAGGGGTACGCAGTATTTT. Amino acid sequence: CASSLGDRRGTQYF.